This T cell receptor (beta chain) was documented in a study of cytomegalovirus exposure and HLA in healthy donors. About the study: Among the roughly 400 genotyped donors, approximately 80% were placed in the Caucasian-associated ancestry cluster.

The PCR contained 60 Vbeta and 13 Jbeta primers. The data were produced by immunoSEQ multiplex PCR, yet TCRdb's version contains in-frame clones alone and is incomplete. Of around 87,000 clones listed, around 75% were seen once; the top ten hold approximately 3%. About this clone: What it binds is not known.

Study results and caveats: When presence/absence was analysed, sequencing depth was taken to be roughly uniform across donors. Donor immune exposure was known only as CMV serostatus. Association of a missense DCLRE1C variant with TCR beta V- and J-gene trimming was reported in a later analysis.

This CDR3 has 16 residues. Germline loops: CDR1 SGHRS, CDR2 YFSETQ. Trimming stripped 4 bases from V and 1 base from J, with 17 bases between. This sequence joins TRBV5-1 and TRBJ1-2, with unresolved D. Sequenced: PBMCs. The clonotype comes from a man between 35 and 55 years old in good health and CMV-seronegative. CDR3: CASSPHPGLDNYGYTF. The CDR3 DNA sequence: TGCGCCAGCAGCCCCCATCCGGGTTTGGATAACTATGGCTACACCTTC.